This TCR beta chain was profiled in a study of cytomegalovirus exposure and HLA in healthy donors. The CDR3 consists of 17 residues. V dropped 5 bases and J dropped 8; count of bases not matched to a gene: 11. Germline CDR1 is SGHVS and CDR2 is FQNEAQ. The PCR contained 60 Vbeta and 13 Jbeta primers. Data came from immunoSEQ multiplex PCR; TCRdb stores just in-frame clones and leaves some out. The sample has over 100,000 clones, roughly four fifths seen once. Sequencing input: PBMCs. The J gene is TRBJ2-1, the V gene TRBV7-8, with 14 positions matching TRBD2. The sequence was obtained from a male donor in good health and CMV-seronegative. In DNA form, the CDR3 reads TGTGCCAGCAGCCCGACTAGCGGGGGGGCCGTTTTACATGAGCAGTTCTTC. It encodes CASSPTSGGAVLHEQFF.